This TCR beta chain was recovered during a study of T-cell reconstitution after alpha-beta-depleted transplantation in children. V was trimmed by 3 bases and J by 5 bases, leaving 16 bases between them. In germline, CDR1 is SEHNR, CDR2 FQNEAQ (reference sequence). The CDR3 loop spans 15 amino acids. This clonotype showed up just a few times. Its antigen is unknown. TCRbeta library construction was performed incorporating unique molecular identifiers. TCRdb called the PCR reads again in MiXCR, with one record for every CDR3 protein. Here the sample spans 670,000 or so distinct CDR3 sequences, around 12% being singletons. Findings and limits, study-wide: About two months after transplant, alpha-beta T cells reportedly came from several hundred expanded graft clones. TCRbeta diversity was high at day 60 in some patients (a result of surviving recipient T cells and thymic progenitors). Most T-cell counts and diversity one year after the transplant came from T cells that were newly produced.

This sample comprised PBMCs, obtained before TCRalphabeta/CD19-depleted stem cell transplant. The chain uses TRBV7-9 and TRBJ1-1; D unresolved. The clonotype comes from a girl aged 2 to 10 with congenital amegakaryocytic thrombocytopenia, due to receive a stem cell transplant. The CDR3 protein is CASSFIRGQGTEAFF. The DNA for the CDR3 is TGTGCCAGCAGCTTCATCCGTGGTCAAGGGACTGAAGCTTTCTTT.